A selection of T cell receptor beta chains follows, all from one sample in a study of chemoradiotherapy in HPV16-positive cancers. Some clones are missing from TCRdb's copy, which holds only in-frame ones; the method was immunoSEQ multiplex PCR. The sample lists 7,500 to 9,500 clones; about two thirds were seen once. Sampling was performed from a patient who underwent chemoradiotherapy. These TCRs come from a human donor with HPV-associated anogenital cancer. Each CDR3 is given with its conserved first and last residue. Each record gives: V gene, J gene, CDR3 protein.

>TRBV11-2|TRBJ1-5
CASSLEGAGNQPQHF
>TRBV7-2|TRBJ2-1
CASSSPGLGSEQFF
>TRBV9|TRBJ2-3
CASSVAGQVTDTQYF
>TRBV18|TRBJ1-2
CASSEGTNYGYTF
>TRBV14|TRBJ1-1
CASSPSTRVGAFF
>TRBV28|TRBJ1-1
CASRYRQLNTEAFF
>TRBV25-1|TRBJ1-2
CASSLSGLYGYTF
>TRBV7-2|TRBJ2-1
CASRYMTDEQFF
>TRBV9|TRBJ1-2
CASGPGSNYGYTF
>TRBV5-4|TRBJ2-2
CASSPDLVPGELFF
>TRBV7-2|TRBJ1-6
CASSQKWFTGGDSPLHF
>TRBV7-9|TRBJ1-4
CASSLGLGSNEKLFF
>TRBV19|TRBJ2-2
CASSTGLAEAQLNTGELFF
>TRBV9|TRBJ1-2
CASSVRSGGSGNYGYTF
>TRBV7-2|TRBJ2-5
CASSLGGGSETQYF
>TRBV5-1|TRBJ2-3
CASSLSSGTDTQYF
>TRBV27|TRBJ1-6
CATGLYNSPLHF